This is a list of T cell receptor beta chains from one sample in a study of cytomegalovirus exposure and HLA in healthy donors. The repertoire was sequenced with immunoSEQ multiplex PCR; TCRdb's copy has only in-frame clones and lacks some. The table lists about 95,000 clones, 60% to 80% of them singletons. What was sequenced was PBMCs. These receptors were obtained from a man between 60 and 75 years old in good health and CMV-seronegative. The CDR3 runs from the conserved cysteine through the conserved F or W. The D gene is left open where the match is weak.

cdr3_aa,v_call,j_call,d_call
CASSPLEGRGPRYTQYF,TRBV7-9,TRBJ2-3,.
CASSLTGGTRFTNYGYTF,TRBV4-1,TRBJ1-2,.
CASSEATSGSEQFF,TRBV25-1,TRBJ2-1,TRBD2
CASSYSPGLRDSPLHF,TRBV6-5,TRBJ1-6,.
CASSYSTGEETQYF,TRBV6-6,TRBJ2-5,TRBD1
CASKVGDYSNQPQHF,TRBV5-5,TRBJ1-5,.
CASGLVREGGNQPQHF,TRBV12-5,TRBJ1-5,.
CASSYRGGDEQFF,TRBV6-6,TRBJ2-1,TRBD2
CTSSPSRDRGTYEQYF,TRBV1,TRBJ2-7,.
CASSLAGTDGNTIYF,TRBV5-1,TRBJ1-3,TRBD1
CASSSRQGIGHGYTF,TRBV5-8,TRBJ1-2,TRBD1
CASSEALQVLQYF,TRBV6-1,TRBJ2-7,.
CASSSPGMGSYEQYF,TRBV28,TRBJ2-7,.
CASSQGDLYGYTF,TRBV4-1,TRBJ1-2,.
CASSEYKTGGAGDTQYF,TRBV6-1,TRBJ2-3,TRBD1
CASSGGLIYGYTF,TRBV6-1,TRBJ1-2,.
CASSQDRGSRGYTF,TRBV4-3,TRBJ1-2,.
CASSTGQGVGNTIYF,TRBV9,TRBJ1-3,TRBD1
CASSPYSGTGGEAFF,TRBV18,TRBJ1-1,TRBD1
CASSFTYEQYF,TRBV7-9,TRBJ2-7,.
CASSRSGGDQETQYF,TRBV5-1,TRBJ2-5,TRBD2
CARTGGSPLHF,TRBV6-8,TRBJ1-6,.
CSVVPRERYTGELFF,TRBV29-1,TRBJ2-2,TRBD2
CASSLTTGGEQYF,TRBV5-4,TRBJ2-7,.
CASTTRTGDEQYF,TRBV28,TRBJ2-7,.
CASSLQSSYNSPLHF,TRBV2,TRBJ1-6,.
CASSFDRGRETQYF,TRBV7-9,TRBJ2-5,TRBD1
CASSHTGPGETQYF,TRBV4-3,TRBJ2-5,.
CASSLSLAASTDTQYF,TRBV7-2,TRBJ2-3,TRBD2
CASSQEARKMGANVLTF,TRBV4-3,TRBJ2-6,.
CASSADRGINYGYTF,TRBV9,TRBJ1-2,TRBD1
CASRTGTGVYGYTF,TRBV5-4,TRBJ1-2,TRBD1
CASSQDRLQPQHF,TRBV4-3,TRBJ1-5,.
CASSKTANGDLSGANVLTF,TRBV19,TRBJ2-6,.
CATSVESNQPQHF,TRBV15,TRBJ1-5,.
CASSWTGVNSPLHF,TRBV5-4,TRBJ1-6,TRBD1
CAISEWAGGERGTGELFF,TRBV10-3,TRBJ2-2,TRBD2
CASSLVTGRDQPQHF,TRBV7-2,TRBJ1-5,.
CASRRDRVAYEQYF,TRBV6-5,TRBJ2-7,TRBD1
CASSLGPAGVARLDTQYF,TRBV5-4,TRBJ2-3,TRBD2
CASSPTSNGYNEQFF,TRBV27,TRBJ2-1,.
CSAKLNTEAFF,TRBV20-1,TRBJ1-1,.
CASSLAGHSSLAFF,TRBV7-9,TRBJ1-1,.
CATSWTSDSYEQYF,TRBV7-8,TRBJ2-7,TRBD2
CASSLAGGLSGELFF,TRBV7-9,TRBJ2-2,TRBD2
CASSYLAGGGPDTQYF,TRBV5-1,TRBJ2-3,TRBD2
CASSQDESGGPATQYF,TRBV4-2,TRBJ2-3,TRBD2
CASSPGLAGDTQYF,TRBV5-1,TRBJ2-3,TRBD2
CASSLRQGTNTGELFF,TRBV5-5,TRBJ2-2,TRBD1
CASRASSTSGRGWEQFF,TRBV28,TRBJ2-1,TRBD2